Detailed here is one TCR beta chain. This entry is derived from a study of blood T cell repertoires in COVID-19. V was clipped by 4 bases and J by 5 bases; unmatched bases: 3. This CDR3 comprises 13 residues. As originally analysed: Reference gene primer amplification gave estimated nucleated cell counts. Here immunoSEQ multiplex PCR was the method, and the copy in TCRdb shows in-frame clones only, minus some. Clonal size and the V and J genes are those of that table, whereas D and trimming came from the DNA. The profile shows about 140,000 clones, approximately 89% of them singletons. Input material: peripheral blood. This sequence originates from a man in his sixties with active or convalescent COVID-19. The chain joins TRBV12-3 or TRBV12-4 to TRBJ2-3; 7 bases are shared with TRBD1. CDR3 region: CASSSHRGDTQYF. CDR3 coding DNA: TGTGCCAGCAGTTCCCACAGGGGAGATACGCAGTATTTT.